The present entry profiles one TCR beta chain with its context. Generated by immunoSEQ multiplex PCR, the TCRdb table keeps only in-frame clones and is missing some. The sample includes about 360,000 clones, around 86% seen only once; the top ten take less than 3.5%. This specimen belongs to a study of blood T cell repertoires in COVID-19. V lost 1 base and J 0 bases, leaving 10 bases between the germline ends. The CDR3 is made up of 17 amino acids. Germline CDR1 reads MNHNS; CDR2 reads SASEGT. The genes are TRBV6-1 and TRBJ1-6; D remains unclear. This receptor was identified in a human donor in a cohort sampled during active COVID-19. The specimen sequenced was peripheral blood. In DNA form, the CDR3 reads TGTGCCAGCAGTGAAGGAGAGGGCAGCTCCTATAATTCACCCCTCCACTTT. This encodes CASSEGEGSSYNSPLHF.